The 27 T cell receptor beta chains listed next were all sequenced from one sample in a study of T cell responses to AZD1222 COVID-19 vaccine. Measured with immunoSEQ multiplex PCR; TCRdb has only the in-frame clones, and not every one. The sample records roughly 120,000 clones, roughly 90% being singletons. The sequenced sample was peripheral blood, obtained on day 0 of AZD1222 vaccination. The receptors derive from an adult in good health.

This chain connects TRBV19 to TRBJ1-2; D is unresolved. This CDR3 has 14 amino acids. Germline V gene sequence: CDR1 LNHDA, CDR2 SQIVND (reference sequence). The V end lost 5 bases, the J end lost 0 bases, and 10 bases lay between the germline ends. CDR3 residues: CASSVREPNYGYTF. CDR3 in DNA: TGTGCCAGTAGTGTAAGGGAACCTAACTATGGCTACACCTTC.

The chain couples TRBV27 to TRBJ2-1; D is perhaps TRBD2 (6 bases). CDR3 length: 14 amino acids. V was trimmed by 6 bases and J by 5 bases, leaving 14 bases between them. The V gene's germline CDR1 is MNHEY and CDR2 SMNVEV (reference sequence). This CDR3 reads CASRGVAVNNEQFF. CDR3 coding DNA: TGTGCCAGCAGGGGAGTAGCGGTAAACAATGAGCAGTTCTTC.

The V and J genes are TRBV2 and TRBJ2-7; perhaps TRBD2 as D (5 bases). Trimming took 10 bases from V and 2 from J, leaving 15 bases between them. The CDR3 sequence is 13 residues long. Germline V gene sequence: CDR1 SNHLY, CDR2 FYNNEI. The CDR3 reads CATNSGVPYEQYF. Here the CDR3 DNA reads TGTGCCACCAACTCCGGGGTCCCCTACGAGCAGTACTTC.

The chain uses TRBV24-1 and TRBJ1-5, with 8 bases aligning to TRBD1. The ends lost 7 bases at V and 4 bases at J; junction bases unmatched: 2. The CDR3 has 13 amino acids. The germline V gene has CDR1 KGHDR and CDR2 SFDVKD. The chain's CDR3 is CATSGTGNQPQHF. The CDR3, as DNA: TGTGCCACCAGCGGGACAGGTAATCAGCCCCAGCATTTT.

The chain couples TRBV11-2 to TRBJ2-2; 7 bases map to TRBD2. CDR1 is SGHAT and CDR2 is FQNNGV in the germline V gene. CDR3 length: 14 amino acids. V lost 7 bases, J lost 5 bases, and 7 bases stayed unmatched. In DNA, the CDR3 is TGTGCCAGCAACCCGGGGGGAAGGACCGGGGAGCTGTTTTTT. Protein sequence: CASNPGGRTGELFF.

V gene TRBV25-1 combines with J gene TRBJ1-2, with D perhaps matching TRBD1 (5 bases). This CDR3 has 13 amino acids. From germline, CDR1 is MGHDK and CDR2 SYGVNS. V was trimmed by 5 bases and J by 3 bases, leaving 10 bases between them. In DNA, the CDR3 is TGTGCCAGCAGTACCCGGGGACACTATGGCTACACCTTC. This codes for CASSTRGHYGYTF.

The J gene is TRBJ2-7, the V gene TRBV7-9; perhaps D is TRBD1 or TRBD2 (6 bases each). The CDR3 totals 14 residues. V was pared by 2 bases and J by 2 bases, with 10 bases between. Germline V lookup: CDR1 SEHNR, CDR2 FQNEAQ (reference sequence). The CDR3 loop reads CASSLKGGPYEQYF. CDR3 nucleotides: TGTGCCAGCAGCTTAAAAGGGGGGCCCTACGAGCAGTACTTC.

The CDR3 protein is CASSFGQRETQYF. CDR3 bases: TGTGCCAGCAGTTTCGGACAGAGGGAGACCCAGTACTTC. This rearrangement joins TRBV12-3 or TRBV12-4 to TRBJ2-5; D perhaps matches TRBD1 (6 bases). Trimming stripped 3 bases from V and 5 bases from J, with 10 bases between. The CDR3 length is 13 residues.

The chain joins TRBV27 to TRBJ2-5, with 13 bases lining up with TRBD2. Germline CDR1 reads MNHEY; CDR2 reads SMNVEV (reference sequence). The CDR3 is 17 residues long. J was trimmed by 5 bases and V by 5 bases; bases with no gene match: 11. Here the CDR3 DNA reads TGTGCCAGCAGTGTTACTAGCGGGAGGGCCCCTTGGGAGACCCAGTACTTC. Its protein is CASSVTSGRAPWETQYF.

The rearrangement uses TRBV5-6 and TRBJ2-7; TRBD1 or TRBD2 may be the D gene (5 bases each). The CDR3 contains 14 residues. V was trimmed by 4 bases and J by 3 bases, leaving 14 bases between them. CDR1 SGHDT and CDR2 YYEEEE come from the germline V gene. The CDR3 region is CASSTNWGNYEQYF. The CDR3 coding sequence is TGTGCCAGCAGCACGAACTGGGGGAACTACGAGCAGTACTTC.

This chain links TRBV7-9 with TRBJ1-6; D remains ambiguous. The CDR3 is 8 amino acids. Per germline, CDR1 SEHNR and CDR2 FQNEAQ (reference sequence). V lost 7 bases to trimming and J lost 18 bases, with 7 bases between them. This chain's CDR3 is CASTRTHF. CDR3 in DNA: TGTGCCAGCACCCGGACCCACTTT.

The rearrangement links TRBV19 to TRBJ2-2; D is undetermined. The CDR3 has 11 residues. Germline V CDR1 and CDR2: LNHDA, SQIVND (reference sequence). The ends were cut back, 6 bases at V and 11 bases at J, with 10 bases in the middle. This CDR3 reads CASRARVELFF. The CDR3 DNA reads TGTGCCAGTAGGGCACGGGTCGAGCTGTTTTTT.

V is TRBV7-8 and J is TRBJ2-5; 12 bases are shared with TRBD2. Germline loops: CDR1 SGHVS, CDR2 FQNEAQ. The CDR3 length is 18 residues. Trimming removed 4 bases from V and 5 bases from J; junction bases left unmatched: 14. DNA for the CDR3: TGTGCCAGCAGCTCACGACTAGCGGGAGCTGCTGTTGTGGAGACCCAGTACTTC. Protein sequence: CASSSRLAGAAVVETQYF.

This clone was seen more than once but under ten times. The chain recombines TRBV7-8 with TRBJ2-7; D is uncertain. In germline, CDR1 is SGHVS, CDR2 FQNEAQ. V dropped 0 bases and J dropped 1 base, with 10 bases sitting between them. CDR3 size: 15 residues. CDR3 DNA: TGTGCCAGCAGCTTAGCTGGTTTCGGGTCCTACGAGCAGTACTTC. Translation gives CASSLAGFGSYEQYF. Full variable domain (rest looked up from reference TRBV7-8 and TRBJ2-7): GAGVSQSPRYKVAKRGQDVALRCDPISGHVSLFWYQQALGQGPEFLTYFQNEAQLDKSGLPSDRFFAERPEGSVSTLKIQRTQQEDSAVYLCASSLAGFGSYEQYFGPGTRLTVT.

This chain connects TRBV19 to TRBJ2-7; D possibly corresponds to TRBD2 (7 bases). The germline V and J ends were trimmed by 5 bases and 7 bases, with 21 bases remaining between them. The CDR3 has 15 residues. The germline V gene encodes CDR1 LNHDA and CDR2 SQIVND (reference sequence). The chain's CDR3 is CASSWASRGLGEQYF. The DNA for the CDR3 is TGTGCCAGTAGTTGGGCCTCGCGGGGGCTGGGAGAGCAGTACTTC.

This clone has a single count. The chain joins TRBV18 to TRBJ2-2; the D gene is possibly TRBD2 (6 bases). Looked up from germline, CDR1 is KGHSH and CDR2 is LQKENI. CDR3 size: 13 residues. Trimming removed 2 bases from V and 5 bases from J, with 6 bases in between. The CDR3 loop is CASSPGGTGELFF. The DNA for the CDR3 is TGTGCCAGCTCACCAGGAGGGACCGGGGAGCTGTTTTTT.

This clone has a handful of counts. The chain uses TRBV25-1 and TRBJ2-7; D assignment may be TRBD1 or TRBD2 (5 bases each). Germline CDR1 and CDR2: MGHDK and SYGVNS. V shed 6 bases and J shed 12 bases, with 12 bases lying between them. The CDR3 runs 10 residues. CDR3 in DNA: TGTGCCAGCAGCGGGCCGGGGCTGTACTTC. This encodes CASSGPGLYF.

This sequence joins TRBV4-1 and TRBJ1-2, with 9 nucleotides matching TRBD1. V lost 3 bases and J lost 4; bases outside the gene matches: 3. Germline CDR1 is MGHRA and CDR2 is YSYEKL. The CDR3 runs 14 residues. The CDR3 DNA reads TGCGCCAGCAGCCAGGACAGGGGCGGCTATGGCTACACCTTC. Protein sequence: CASSQDRGGYGYTF.

The count of this clone is one. The chain is built from TRBV4-2 and TRBJ2-5; D not certain. Between the trimmed V and J ends, which lost 1 base and 3 bases, there was a span of 9 bases. This CDR3 contains 14 residues. From germline, CDR1 is LGHNA and CDR2 YNFKEQ. This chain's CDR3 is CASSQVGMEETQYF. DNA of the CDR3: TGTGCCAGCAGCCAAGTGGGGATGGAAGAGACCCAGTACTTC.

The genes are TRBV9 and TRBJ2-1, with 13 bases aligning to TRBD2. The CDR3 sequence is 17 residues long. Trimming at V came to 4 bases and at J to 5 bases, leaving 9 bases not matched to a gene. Germline V gene data show CDR1 as SGDLS and CDR2 as YYNGEE. CDR3 amino acids: CASSPRGGLAGNNEQFF. CDR3 sequence (DNA): TGTGCCAGCAGCCCAAGAGGGGGACTAGCGGGGAACAATGAGCAGTTCTTC.

The rearrangement uses TRBV5-1 and TRBJ1-2, with a tentative D call TRBD1 (5 bases). Trimming cost V 7 bases and J 1 base, with 11 bases left between them. Germline lookup yields CDR1 SGHRS and CDR2 YFSETQ. The CDR3 is 13 amino acids. The CDR3 reads CASAGGDNYGYTF. CDR3 nucleotide sequence: TGCGCCAGCGCCGGGGGGGATAACTATGGCTACACCTTC.

The gene calls are TRBV19 and TRBJ2-4; D might be TRBD1 or TRBD2, each matching 5 bases. Looked up from germline, CDR1 is LNHDA and CDR2 is SQIVND (reference sequence). This CDR3 contains 16 residues. V lost 0 bases to trimming and J lost 5 bases, with 14 bases between them. For the CDR3, the DNA is TGTGCCAGTAGTATAGAAGCTCGGGGCTTCCAAAACATTCAGTACTTC. Translating it yields CASSIEARGFQNIQYF.

A single count supports this clone. The V gene is TRBV10-2, the J gene TRBJ1-5, with D perhaps TRBD1 (6 bases). The CDR3 loop spans 15 amino acids. The germline V and J ends were trimmed by 3 bases and 7 bases, with 16 bases remaining between them. Germline V lookup: CDR1 WSHSY, CDR2 SAAADI. CDR3 loop: CASSDGGGQGQPQHF. The CDR3 DNA reads TGCGCCAGCAGTGACGGTGGGGGGCAAGGGCAGCCCCAGCATTTT.

This clone was observed a few times. The chain has TRBV6-5 and TRBJ2-1, with 7 bases identical to TRBD1. The V segment lost 6 bases and the J segment 3 bases; nucleotides outside the gene matches: 8. The CDR3 runs to 15 residues. Germline assignment: CDR1 MNHEY and CDR2 SVGAGI. CDR3 DNA: TGTGCCAGCAGCCCAACAGGGGATTACTACAATGAGCAGTTCTTC. As protein: CASSPTGDYYNEQFF.

The J gene is TRBJ1-2, the V gene TRBV5-4; maybe TRBD1 (6 bases). The V gene lost 4 bases and the J gene lost 2 bases, with 9 bases spanning the gap. This CDR3 has 13 residues. Germline values: CDR1 SGHNT, CDR2 YYREEE (reference sequence). CDR3 sequence reads: CASSPDRNYGYTF. CDR3 in DNA: TGTGCCAGCAGCCCGGACAGAAACTATGGCTACACCTTC.

The chain joins TRBV19 to TRBJ1-5; 8 bases agree with TRBD1. Per germline, CDR1 LNHDA and CDR2 SQIVND (reference sequence). V was clipped by 8 bases and J by 6 bases; unmatched bases: 12. This CDR3 region has 15 residues. The CDR3 DNA reads as TGTGCCAGTGCCAAGGGGGCAGGGGGCAGTCAGCCCCAGCATTTT. This codes for CASAKGAGGSQPQHF.

The chain has TRBV4-1 and TRBJ1-2, with D possibly TRBD1 on 5 matching bases. V was trimmed by 1 base and J by 2 bases, leaving 20 bases between them. Per the germline V gene, CDR1 is MGHRA and CDR2 is YSYEKL. The CDR3 covers 18 residues. CDR3 bases: TGCGCCAGCAGCCAAGTTATGGGGTCACAGGACTTCAACTATGGCTACACCTTC. Protein: CASSQVMGSQDFNYGYTF.